The T cell receptor (beta chain) under discussion was sequenced for a study of OX40 agonist ivuxolimab in advanced cancers. About the study as a whole: Ivuxolimab was an agonistic, fully human IgG2 monoclonal antibody directed against OX40 (CD134), a costimulatory receptor. Intravenous ivuxolimab was administered to patients every 2 weeks at six dose levels: 0.01, 0.1, 0.3, 1.5, 3 and 10 mg/kg. Of the roughly 51 patients in dose escalation, around 20 had hepatocellular carcinoma, approximately 15 had melanoma, 9 had renal cell carcinoma and 9 had head and neck cancer. A male proportion of around 81% and a mean age of around 60 years, ranging from about 20 to 80, were recorded for the dose-escalation cohort. Patients were allowed to have had prior anti-PD-1, anti-PD-L1 or anti-CTLA-4 therapy, and approximately 43% of the dose-escalation patients had previously received checkpoint inhibitors. Partial responses occurred in three dose-escalation patients, of whom one had hepatocellular carcinoma and two had cutaneous melanoma. Peripheral TCRbeta sequencing aimed to test whether ivuxolimab altered TCR sequence diversity and caused clonal T-cell expansion. The monotherapy dose-escalation portion (N ≈ 57 patients) of the phase I ivuxolimab trial is reported in the paper.

What the study reported, not specific to this receptor: Low levels of normalized T-cell clonal expansion were also seen in some nonresponding patients. After ivuxolimab, expanded clones were on average more numerous among CD8+ T cells than among CD4+ T cells. Which antigens the clonally expanded peripheral T cells were specific for was not determined. At doses of 0.1 to 3.0 mg/kg, clonal expansion of both CD4+ and CD8+ T cells in blood was seen between baseline and week 6. In partial responders in the 0.1-3.0 mg/kg groups, normalized peripheral clonal expansion was found to be among the lowest, especially among CD8+ T cells.

V lost 2 bases and J lost 3 bases; the stretch between them is 13 bases long. Spanning cysteine to phenylalanine, the CDR3 consists of 16 amino acids. Just CDR3 DNA is preserved here, 48 bases in frame from base 1. CDR1 and CDR2 are drawn from the germline V gene (reference sequence): MNHNY, SVGAGI. To sequence the TCRbeta CDR3 region, genomic DNA was isolated from the sorted cells. TCRbeta CDR3 regions were sequenced using the immunoSEQ Assay. Sourced from immuneACCESS, this table was stored by TCRdb with only in-frame sequences that have V and J called. A share of the clones is absent; for the studies checked, an unresolved V gene accounts for under half, and the remainder has no known explanation. This sample gives tens of thousands of clones in total; over 80% of them show up just once. Approximately 4.5% of the sample comes from the top ten. The trial excluded patients who had a history of autoimmune disease or who were on systemic immunosuppression. Peripheral blood for TCR sequencing was collected from all dose cohorts at baseline, on cycle 4 day 1, and on cycle 7 day 1. The samples were taken from a phase I, first-in-human, multicenter, open-label dose-escalation trial of ivuxolimab. The trial enrolled adults with locally advanced or metastatic head and neck squamous cell, hepatocellular, melanoma or renal cell carcinoma. Before TCR sequencing, CD4+ T cells and CD8+ T cells were sorted from peripheral blood as separate populations.

As to this clone: Its antigen remains undetermined. It has no much larger one-base neighbor in the sample; base qualities were not kept.

This receptor chain uses TRBV6-6 and TRBJ2-2, with TRBD2 perhaps the D gene, on 6 matching bases. This receptor was obtained from an adult with an advanced solid tumor such as melanoma, head and neck, liver or kidney cancer. The starting material was CD4+ or CD8+ T cells sorted from blood, obtained in a trial of the OX40 agonist ivuxolimab. CDR3 region: CASSYAGTGDTGELFF. The sequenced DNA is TGTGCCAGCAGTTACGCCGGGACTGGGGACACCGGGGAGCTGTTTTTT.